The 30 T cell receptor beta chains in this list originate from one sample, sequenced in a study of CD4+ T cells in melanoma. TCRdb keeps only in-frame clones here, not all; method: immunoSEQ multiplex PCR. The table lists 50,000 or so clones, 85% to 90% of them singletons. The sample was peripheral blood. The receptors come from a human donor with melanoma.

The chain recombines TRBV11-3 with TRBJ2-1; 16 nucleotides line up with TRBD2. This CDR3 is built from 16 residues. Trimming took 4 bases from V and 7 from J; bases not matched to a gene: 4. Per the germline V gene, CDR1 is SGHNT and CDR2 is YENEEA. CDR3 coding DNA: TGTGCCAGCAGCTCTGGGACTAGCGGGGGGGGGAATGAGCAGTTCTTC. As protein: CASSSGTSGGGNEQFF. The full variable domain, with the rest looked up from reference TRBV11-3 and TRBJ2-1, is EAGVVQSPRYKIIEKKQPVAFWCNPISGHNTLYWYLQNLGQGPELLIRYENEEAVDDSQLPKDRFSAERLKGVDSTLKIQPAELGDSAVYLCASSSGTSGGGNEQFFGPGTRLTVL.

The rearrangement uses TRBV19 and TRBJ2-5, with D tentatively TRBD1 (6 bases). The closer fit of TRBJ2-7 to the DNA end suggests the J call may be wrong. Germline V gene data show CDR1 as LNHDA and CDR2 as SQIVND (reference sequence). This CDR3 has 15 amino acids. The CDR3 protein is CASSIVTGTSYEQYF. CDR3 bases: TGTGCCAGTAGTATAGTCACAGGGACCTCCTACGAGCAGTACTTC.

J is TRBJ1-6 and V is TRBV28; no reliable D call. Trimming removed 6 bases at V and 11 bases at J, with 20 bases between. The CDR3 length is 15 residues. The germline CDR1 and CDR2 sequences are MDHEN and SYDVKM. CDR3 coding DNA: TGTGCCAGCAGCCTTATCCGGGCCGCCGGGGCACCCCTCCACTTT. Translated: CASSLIRAAGAPLHF. The full variable domain, with the rest looked up from reference TRBV28 and TRBJ1-6, is DVKVTQSSRYLVKRTGEKVFLECVQDMDHENMFWYRQDPGLGLRLIYFSYDVKMKEKGDIPEGYSVSREKKERFSLILESASTNQTSMYLCASSLIRAAGAPLHFGNGTRLTVT.

This sequence joins TRBV27 and TRBJ1-2; 8 nucleotides align to TRBD1. The J segment lost 6 bases and the V segment lost 5 bases, leaving 2 bases of the junction unmatched. CDR1 MNHEY and CDR2 SMNVEV come from the germline V gene (reference sequence). The CDR3 extends over 12 amino acids. The CDR3 DNA sequence: TGTGCCAGCAGTATGGGACAGGATGGCTACACCTTC. This codes for CASSMGQDGYTF.

DNA of the CDR3: TGTGCCAGCGGGACAAAAAATTCACCCCTCCACTTT. This encodes CASGTKNSPLHF. The chain is built from TRBV9 and TRBJ1-6, with a weak D call TRBD1 (6 bases). CDR1 is SGDLS and CDR2 is YYNGEE in the germline V gene. The CDR3 runs 12 residues. With 7 bases removed from V and 7 bases from J, the gap between germline ends came to 9 bases.

The count of this clone is one. The DNA of the CDR3 is TGTGCCAGCAGCTCTCAGACTAGCGCCCCAAGCACAGATACGCAGTATTTT. Amino acids: CASSSQTSAPSTDTQYF. V and J are TRBV7-2 and TRBJ2-3, with TRBD2 identical over 8 bases. The CDR3 runs to 17 residues. Germline loops: CDR1 SGHTA, CDR2 FQGNSA. Trimming removed 4 bases from V and 0 bases from J; junction bases left unmatched: 9.

CDR3: CASSPSGQGSYEQYF. For the CDR3, the DNA is TGTGCCAGCAGTCCCTCGGGACAGGGGTCCTACGAGCAGTACTTC. The V call is TRBV28, the J call TRBJ2-7; 10 positions match TRBD1. The germline V gene encodes CDR1 MDHEN and CDR2 SYDVKM. The CDR3 is made up of 15 amino acids. V lost 5 bases to trimming and J lost 1 base; unmatched junction nucleotides: 5.

The rearrangement joins TRBV7-2 to TRBJ2-3; TRBD1 might be the D (7 bases). Germline CDR1 is SGHTA and CDR2 is FQGNSA. V was pared by 4 bases and J by 3 bases, with 17 bases between. This CDR3 has 16 amino acids. CDR3 sequence reads: CASSSTDRAGTDTQYF. In DNA form, the CDR3 reads TGTGCCAGCAGCTCCACCGACAGGGCGGGAACAGATACGCAGTATTTT.

This clone was counted between two and nine times. This chain connects TRBV7-6 to TRBJ1-6; 10 bases are a match to TRBD1. This CDR3 is built from 16 residues. The J segment lost 10 bases and the V segment lost 0 bases, leaving 6 bases of the junction unmatched. Germline V gene lookup returns CDR1 SGHVS and CDR2 FNYEAQ. The CDR3 nucleotides read TGTGCCAGCAGCTTAGCCGGGACAGGGGTCCAATCACCCCTCCACTTT. Translating gives CASSLAGTGVQSPLHF.

The rearrangement joins TRBV15 to TRBJ1-6; D remains ambiguous. Germline V gene lookup returns CDR1 LNHNV and CDR2 YYDKDF (reference sequence). V shed 0 bases and J shed 10 bases, with 7 bases lying between them. The CDR3 covers 13 residues. The CDR3 loop is CATSREDFSPLHF. CDR3 sequence (DNA): TGTGCCACCAGCAGAGAGGACTTCTCACCCCTCCACTTT.

This chain joins TRBV30 and TRBJ2-5; D possibly corresponds to TRBD2 (6 bases). The germline V gene has CDR1 GTSNPN and CDR2 SVGIG (reference sequence). CDR3 size: 15 residues. V was cut by 0 bases and J by 5 bases, with 16 bases left in between. This chain's CDR3 is CAWSVWGRPPETQYF. The CDR3 region has the DNA TGTGCCTGGAGTGTATGGGGGAGGCCCCCGGAGACCCAGTACTTC.

V and J are TRBV27 and TRBJ2-5; D remains ambiguous. This CDR3 comprises 13 residues. Between the trimmed V and J ends, which lost 4 bases and 1 base, there was a span of 7 bases. Germline CDR1 reads MNHEY; CDR2 reads SMNVEV (reference sequence). The DNA of the CDR3 is TGTGCCAGCAGTTCCACGGGCCAAGAGACCCAGTACTTC. Protein product: CASSSTGQETQYF.

This clone was found once. The gene calls are TRBV5-6 and TRBJ2-7; a weak D match, TRBD1 (6 bases). This CDR3 contains 13 residues. The germline V and J ends were trimmed by 2 bases and 3 bases, with 9 bases remaining between them. The germline V gene has CDR1 SGHDT and CDR2 YYEEEE. The CDR3 coding sequence is TGTGCCAGCAGCTTACAGGGATTCTACGAGCAGTACTTC. Translation: CASSLQGFYEQYF.

This chain links TRBV20-1 with TRBJ2-7, with D perhaps assigned TRBD1 or TRBD2 (6 bases each). This CDR3 comprises 11 residues. In germline, CDR1 is DFQATT, CDR2 SNEGSKA (reference sequence). For the CDR3, the DNA is TGCAGCTGGGGGGCTGGCAATGGGCAGTACTTC. Translating it yields CSWGAGNGQYF.

This clone was observed once. The CDR3 reads CASCRGGANEQYF. Here the CDR3 DNA reads TGTGCCAGCTGCAGGGGGGGCGCAAACGAGCAGTACTTC. The chain combines TRBV2 with TRBJ2-5, with D possibly called TRBD1 or TRBD2 (7 bases each). The assigned J gene may be wrong: the sequence end matches TRBJ2-7 better. CDR1 and CDR2 from the germline V gene are SNHLY and FYNNEI. The CDR3 covers 13 residues.

J is TRBJ1-5 and V is TRBV6-1; D remains ambiguous. This CDR3 spans 14 amino acids. The germline V gene encodes CDR1 MNHNS and CDR2 SASEGT. Trimming pared 7 bases from V and 5 bases from J, leaving 15 bases between. The CDR3 coding sequence is TGTGCCAGCATGGGAGGAGGTAACCATCAGCCCCAGCATTTT. Protein: CASMGGGNHQPQHF.

This chain links TRBV7-6 with TRBJ1-3; weak D call: TRBD1 (5 bases). Germline V lookup: CDR1 SGHVS, CDR2 FNYEAQ. This CDR3 has 15 amino acids. V was cut by 2 bases and J by 4 bases, with 12 bases left in between. The CDR3 loop reads CASSLPPGSGNTIYF. The CDR3 nucleotides are TGTGCCAGCAGCTTACCCCCAGGGTCAGGAAACACCATATATTTT.

The chain links TRBV27 to TRBJ2-1; D unresolved. This CDR3 spans 14 amino acids. Germline loops: CDR1 MNHEY, CDR2 SMNVEV (reference sequence). Between the trimmed V and J ends, which lost 3 bases and 3 bases, there was a span of 9 bases. The CDR3: CASSFVDGYNEQFF. In DNA, the CDR3 is TGTGCCAGCAGTTTCGTGGACGGCTACAATGAGCAGTTCTTC.

V is TRBV30 and J is TRBJ2-7; D is undetermined. Per germline, CDR1 GTSNPN and CDR2 SVGIG (reference sequence). V was cut by 5 bases and J by 4 bases, with 15 bases left in between. The CDR3 is made up of 13 amino acids. The CDR3 nucleotides read TGTGCCTGGGACCGGGCCTACGGGTACGAGCAGTACTTC. Translated: CAWDRAYGYEQYF.

This chain uses TRBV14 with TRBJ2-5; TRBD2 might be the D (6 bases). Germline loops: CDR1 SGHDN, CDR2 FVKESK. Trimming took 3 bases from V and 5 from J, leaving 10 bases between them. The length of the CDR3 is 13 residues. The DNA for the CDR3 is TGTGCCAGCAGCCATCTAGGGAGGGAGACCCAGTACTTC. Protein product: CASSHLGRETQYF.

This clone was picked up one time. This chain links TRBV5-1 with TRBJ2-5, with TRBD1 matching 7 bases. The J call could be wrong; TRBJ2-7 is a better fit for the DNA end. The CDR3 contains 13 residues. In germline, CDR1 is SGHRS, CDR2 YFSETQ. The CDR3 region is CASSARQGYEQYF. In DNA form, the CDR3 reads TGCGCCAGCAGCGCCCGACAGGGCTACGAGCAGTACTTC.

J is TRBJ1-5 and V is TRBV5-6, with 8 bases lining up with TRBD1. CDR1 SGHDT and CDR2 YYEEEE come from the germline V gene. V gave up 2 bases and J gave up 3 bases; unmatched junction bases: 4. This CDR3 is 15 amino acids long. The CDR3: CASSLWTGINQPQHF. The CDR3 bases are TGTGCCAGCAGCTTATGGACAGGGATCAATCAGCCCCAGCATTTT.

The chain combines TRBV7-9 with TRBJ1-1; 8 bases fit TRBD1. After removal of 3 bases from V and 5 bases from J, the junction contained 5 bases not matched to a gene. The V gene's germline CDR1 is SEHNR and CDR2 FQNEAQ (reference sequence). The length of the CDR3 is 14 residues. The CDR3 DNA follows: TGTGCCAGCAGCTTCGGACAGGGTAGGACTGAAGCTTTCTTT. This encodes CASSFGQGRTEAFF.

The J gene is TRBJ1-5, the V gene TRBV6-5; D not certain. V was trimmed by 0 bases and J by 7 bases, leaving 7 bases between them. The CDR3 loop spans 13 amino acids. Germline values: CDR1 MNHEY, CDR2 SVGAGI. The DNA of the CDR3 is TGTGCCAGCAGTTACTCGGAGGCCCAGCCCCAGCATTTT. It specifies CASSYSEAQPQHF.

This clone was picked up one time. The chain carries TRBV7-8 and TRBJ2-3; unclear D gene. V was shortened by 5 bases and J by 2 bases, with 11 bases between the two germline ends. CDR3 size: 14 residues. From germline, CDR1 is SGHVS and CDR2 FQNEAQ. The CDR3 sequence: CASSPRRFTDTQYF. The CDR3 region has the DNA TGTGCCAGCAGCCCCCGTAGATTCACAGATACGCAGTATTTT.

The chain carries TRBV7-2 and TRBJ1-2; a weak D match, TRBD1 (5 bases). This CDR3 region has 14 residues. Germline-derived CDR1 and CDR2 are SGHTA and FQGNSA. Trimming removed 2 bases at V and 3 bases at J, with 10 bases between. As DNA, the CDR3 is TGTGCCAGCAGCTTACTCGGGGGTGACTATGGCTACACCTTC. This translates into CASSLLGGDYGYTF. Filled out from reference TRBV7-2 and TRBJ1-2, the complete variable domain reads GAGVSQSPSNKVTEKGKDVELRCDPISGHTALYWYRQSLGQGLEFLIYFQGNSAPDKSGLPSDRFSAERTGGSVSTLTIQRTQQEDSAVYLCASSLLGGDYGYTFGSGTRLTVV.

The chain links TRBV7-9 to TRBJ1-4; tentatively, D is TRBD1 (5 bases). Germline V lookup: CDR1 SEHNR, CDR2 FQNEAQ (reference sequence). This CDR3 is built from 15 residues. The V gene lost 3 bases and the J gene lost 3 bases, with 11 bases spanning the gap. CDR3 coding DNA: TGTGCCAGCAGCTTGGCCGGGGCACCTAATGAAAAACTGTTTTTT. Translated, it gives CASSLAGAPNEKLFF.

J is TRBJ1-2 and V is TRBV4-2; 9 bases fit TRBD1. J was trimmed by 0 bases and V by 2 bases; bases with no gene match: 7. This CDR3 spans 17 amino acids. In germline, CDR1 is LGHNA, CDR2 YNFKEQ. The CDR3 loop reads CASSQTSGTGSNYGYTF. DNA of the CDR3: TGTGCCAGCAGCCAAACCTCCGGGACAGGGTCTAACTATGGCTACACCTTC.

This clone was seen just once. The chain links TRBV5-5 to TRBJ2-1, with D possibly TRBD1 on 5 matching bases. The germline gives CDR1 SGHKS, CDR2 YYEKEE (reference sequence). This CDR3 region has 16 residues. V was pared by 2 bases and J by 1 base, with 13 bases between. CDR3 sequence: CASSLPDSFSYNEQFF. The CDR3 DNA is TGTGCCAGCAGCTTACCCGACAGCTTTTCCTACAATGAGCAGTTCTTC.

V is TRBV11-2 and J is TRBJ2-2; 11 nucleotides line up with TRBD1. CDR1 SGHAT and CDR2 FQNNGV come from the germline V gene. V lost 6 bases to trimming and J lost 0 bases; unmatched junction nucleotides: 6. This CDR3 region has 17 residues. As DNA, the CDR3 is TGTGCCAGCAGAAGGACAGGGGGCACTTCGAACACCGGGGAGCTGTTTTTT. It translates to CASRRTGGTSNTGELFF.